The 16 T cell receptor beta chains below all came from one sample that was sequenced in a study of vaccination and CD4 T cells after COVID-19. The antigens of these receptors remain unknown. Treatment here: roughly 10-day PBMC culture with coronavirus spike peptide pools or control peptides (ViraFEST assay). Before the COVID-19 pandemic (2011-2018), CD4+ T cells were obtained from the unexposed donor. The Oncomine TCR Beta short-read assay generated sequence data from the DNA of cultured CD4+ T cells. TCRdb independently ran MiXCR on the PCR reads; one entry per CDR3 protein. The sample lists several thousand distinct CDR3 sequences, about half seen once, with about 35% in the top ten. Sequenced input: CD4+ T cells from blood, cultured in vitro. These receptors all come from a human donor in good health.

Sample share makes this clonotype medium-sized. The chain recombines TRBV2 with TRBJ1-5; D is unclear. The CDR3 totals 12 residues. CDR1 is SNHLY, CDR2 FYNNEI, per germline. V lost 6 bases to trimming and J lost 3 bases, with 6 bases between them. The CDR3 nucleotides are TGTGCCAGCAGCATGGACAATCAGCCCCAGCATTTT. It translates to CASSMDNQPQHF.

This clonotype was counted between two and nine times. V gene TRBV19 combines with J gene TRBJ2-5; weak D call: TRBD1 (6 bases). Germline values: CDR1 LNHDA, CDR2 SQIVND (reference sequence). Trimming took 4 bases from V and 3 from J, leaving 9 bases between them. The CDR3 covers 13 residues. The CDR3: CASSRGPKETQYF. In DNA, the CDR3 is TGTGCCAGTAGTAGGGGGCCGAAAGAGACCCAGTACTTC.

This rearrangement joins TRBV7-3 to TRBJ1-2; 10 bases map to TRBD1. Germline V lookup: CDR1 SGHTA, CDR2 FQGTGA. V gave up 4 bases and J gave up 6 bases; unmatched junction bases: 8. This CDR3 region has 15 residues. CDR3 DNA: TGTGCCAGCAGCTCGGGACAGGGGAGACTGAATGGCTACACCTTC. Amino acid sequence: CASSSGQGRLNGYTF.

The rearrangement uses TRBV2 and TRBJ1-2, with 9 bases fitting TRBD1. Looked up from germline, CDR1 is SNHLY and CDR2 is FYNNEI. V lost 4 bases, J lost 4 bases, and 4 bases stayed unmatched. CDR3 length: 14 amino acids. In DNA form, the CDR3 reads TGTGCCAGCAGTGTGACAGGGGGGCCCTATGGCTACACCTTC. It encodes CASSVTGGPYGYTF.

The V and J genes are TRBV6-1 and TRBJ1-3; no definite D call. CDR3 size: 13 residues. The germline V and J ends were trimmed by 10 bases and 2 bases, with 12 bases remaining between them. Germline-derived CDR1 and CDR2 are MNHNS and SASEGT. The CDR3 DNA reads as TGTGCCACCAGAACCACAACTGGAAACACCATATATTTT. As protein: CATRTTTGNTIYF.

In DNA, the CDR3 is TGCAGTGCTTCGCGATCCCAGGGGGTCTATAGCAATCAGCCCCAGCATTTT. Translated, it gives CSASRSQGVYSNQPQHF. The chain is built from TRBV20-1 and TRBJ1-5, with 7 bases that match TRBD1. Germline V gene lookup returns CDR1 DFQATT and CDR2 SNEGSKA (reference sequence). Trimming removed 5 bases from V and 0 bases from J; junction bases left unmatched: 13. The CDR3 sequence is 17 residues long.

The V gene is TRBV11-2, the J gene TRBJ1-2, with D unresolved. This CDR3 is built from 14 residues. Germline V gene sequence: CDR1 SGHAT, CDR2 FQNNGV. V dropped 0 bases and J dropped 8 bases, with 13 bases sitting between them. This CDR3 reads CASSLESRTLGYTF. In DNA form, the CDR3 reads TGTGCCAGCAGCTTAGAGAGCAGGACCTTGGGCTACACCTTC.

The chain uses TRBV27 and TRBJ2-7, with D perhaps matching TRBD2 (6 bases). Trimming removed 7 bases at V and 4 bases at J, with 26 bases between. This CDR3 comprises 17 residues. Germline-derived CDR1 and CDR2 are MNHEY and SMNVEV (reference sequence). This CDR3 reads CASTSGLFPTGVYEQYF. The CDR3 region has the DNA TGTGCCAGCACCTCGGGACTCTTCCCAACAGGTGTATACGAGCAGTACTTC.

This chain's CDR3 is CASSYSYSSGNTIYF. The DNA for the CDR3 is TGTGCCAGCAGTTACTCCTACAGCTCTGGAAACACCATATATTTT. The chain carries TRBV6-5 and TRBJ1-3; D gene ambiguous. The V end lost 0 bases, the J end lost 0 bases, and 6 bases lay between the germline ends. Per germline, CDR1 MNHEY and CDR2 SVGAGI. This CDR3 region has 15 residues.

This clonotype was seen a handful of times. The rearrangement uses TRBV6-1 and TRBJ2-7; 8 bases map to TRBD2. CDR1 MNHNS and CDR2 SASEGT come from the germline V gene. The CDR3 is 13 amino acids. The ends lost 7 bases at V and 2 bases at J; junction bases unmatched: 4. The CDR3 region is CASTVAGTYEQYF. Here the CDR3 DNA reads TGTGCCAGCACCGTAGCGGGAACCTACGAGCAGTACTTC.

The CDR3, as DNA: TGTGCCAGCAGCTTGGAAAAAAACTATGGCTACACCTTC. It yields the protein CASSLEKNYGYTF. This chain connects TRBV7-2 to TRBJ1-2; D is undetermined. Germline loops: CDR1 SGHTA, CDR2 FQGNSA. The CDR3 has 13 amino acids. V was trimmed by 3 bases and J by 2 bases, leaving 7 bases between them.

The V and J genes are TRBV10-1 and TRBJ1-5; D is unresolved. The V and J ends lost 0 bases and 9 bases respectively, with 9 bases between them. CDR3 length: 13 amino acids. The germline V gene has CDR1 WNHNN and CDR2 SYGVQD (reference sequence). Here the CDR3 reads CASSESIGRPQHF. The DNA for the CDR3 is TGCGCCAGCAGTGAGTCGATCGGGCGGCCCCAGCATTTT.

The gene calls are TRBV7-9 and TRBJ1-4; no clear D gene. The V end was cut by 0 bases, the J end by 6 bases, with 11 bases between. The CDR3 extends over 15 amino acids. The germline V gene encodes CDR1 SEHNR and CDR2 FQNEAQ (reference sequence). The DNA of the CDR3 is TGTGCCAGCAGCTTAGCCAGCGGACTCGATGAAAAACTGTTTTTT. Its protein is CASSLASGLDEKLFF.

V gene TRBV29-1 combines with J gene TRBJ2-3; D is unresolved. The CDR3 extends over 11 amino acids. Germline V gene sequence: CDR1 SQVTM, CDR2 ANQGSEA. V lost 3 bases to trimming and J lost 4 bases, with 5 bases between them. DNA for the CDR3: TGCAGCGTTGATCGAGCAGATACGCAGTATTTT. Protein product: CSVDRADTQYF.

The gene calls are TRBV6-5 and TRBJ1-1, with 9 bases fitting TRBD1. Germline V gene data show CDR1 as MNHEY and CDR2 as SVGAGI. The J segment lost 1 base and the V segment lost 2 bases, leaving 2 bases of the junction unmatched. The CDR3 is made up of 15 amino acids. CDR3 in amino acids: CASSYEGQGNTEAFF. CDR3 in DNA: TGTGCCAGCAGTTACGAGGGACAGGGGAACACTGAAGCTTTCTTT.

The rearrangement uses TRBV7-9 and TRBJ1-1; D gene uncertain. This CDR3 comprises 14 residues. In germline, CDR1 is SEHNR, CDR2 FQNEAQ (reference sequence). Trimming took off 1 base at V and 8 bases at J, with 14 bases between the two ends. The CDR3: CASSLGVGGGEAFF. The CDR3 DNA reads TGTGCCAGCAGCTTAGGAGTTGGTGGTGGGGAAGCTTTCTTT.